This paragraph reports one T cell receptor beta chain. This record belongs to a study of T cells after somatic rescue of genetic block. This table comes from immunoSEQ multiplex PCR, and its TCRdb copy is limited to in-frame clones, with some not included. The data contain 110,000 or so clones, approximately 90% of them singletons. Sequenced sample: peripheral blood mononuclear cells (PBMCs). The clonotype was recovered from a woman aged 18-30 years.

The CDR3 loop is CATRGGGTQYF. The CDR3 bases are TGTGCCACCCGGGGGGGCGGGACCCAGTACTTC. The chain is built from TRBV10-3 and TRBJ2-5, with TRBD2 matching over 8 bases. Trimming took 10 bases from V and 7 from J; bases not matched to a gene: 5. Germline lookup yields CDR1 ENHRY and CDR2 SYGVKD. The CDR3 consists of 11 residues.